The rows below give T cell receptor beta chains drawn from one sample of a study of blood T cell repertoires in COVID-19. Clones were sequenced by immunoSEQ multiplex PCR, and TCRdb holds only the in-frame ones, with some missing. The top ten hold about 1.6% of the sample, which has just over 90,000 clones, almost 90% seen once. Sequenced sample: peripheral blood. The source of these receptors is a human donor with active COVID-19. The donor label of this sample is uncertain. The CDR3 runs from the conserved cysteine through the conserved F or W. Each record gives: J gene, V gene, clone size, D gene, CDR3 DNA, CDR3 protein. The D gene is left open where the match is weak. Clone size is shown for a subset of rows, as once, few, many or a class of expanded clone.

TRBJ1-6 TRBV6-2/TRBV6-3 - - TGTGCCGGCAGTTACTCGAACCGGTATAATTCACCCCTCCACTTT CAGSYSNRYNSPLHF
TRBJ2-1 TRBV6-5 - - TGTGCCAGCAGTTACCGGCGAGGGTACAATGAGCAGTTCTTC CASSYRRGYNEQFF
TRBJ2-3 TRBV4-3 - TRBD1 TGCGCCAGCAGCCAAACCTGGACAGGGAGTACAGATACGCAGTATTTT CASSQTWTGSTDTQYF
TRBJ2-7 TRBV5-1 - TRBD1 TGCGCCAGCAGATGGGACAGGGGATACGAGCAGTACTTC CASRWDRGYEQYF
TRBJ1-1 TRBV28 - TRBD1 TGTGCCAGCGATGGGGCCAGGGGGCAGTTGAACACTGAAGCTTTCTTT CASDGARGQLNTEAFF
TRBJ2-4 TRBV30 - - TGTGCCTGCCTCAGGGATCTAGCCAAAAACATTCAGTACTTC CACLRDLAKNIQYF
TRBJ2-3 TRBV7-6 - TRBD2 TGTGCCAGCAGCTTAGGGACTAGCGGGGCCCCAGATACGCAGTATTTT CASSLGTSGAPDTQYF
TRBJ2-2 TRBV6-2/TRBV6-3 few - TGTGCCAGCAGTTACTGGAGGGATGACACCGGGGAGCTGTTTTTT CASSYWRDDTGELFF
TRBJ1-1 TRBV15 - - TGTGCCACCAGCAGAGAGATAGGGGTCGGTACTGAAGCTTTCTTT CATSREIGVGTEAFF
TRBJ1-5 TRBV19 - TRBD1 TGTGCCAGTACCGACAGGGGCCAGCGGTATAGCAATCAGCCCCAGCATTTT CASTDRGQRYSNQPQHF
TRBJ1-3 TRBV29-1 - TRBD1 TGCAGCGAAGCAGGGGGCGCCCGAAGTTTAAGCTCTGGAAACACCATATATTTT CSEAGGARSLSSGNTIYF
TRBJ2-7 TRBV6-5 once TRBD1 TGTGCCAGCAGGGGACAGGGGTCTCAATCCTACGAGCAGTACTTC CASRGQGSQSYEQYF
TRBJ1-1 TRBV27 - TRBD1 TGTGCCAGCGGACGAGGGGGCGTACTCACTGAAGCTTTCTTT CASGRGGVLTEAFF
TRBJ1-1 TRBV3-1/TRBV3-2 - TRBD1 TGTGCCAGCAGCCAGGACAGGGCTTCTGAAGCTTTCTTT CASSQDRASEAFF
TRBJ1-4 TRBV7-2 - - TGTGCCAGCAGCTTAGCACCGAGCGAAAAACTGTTTTTT CASSLAPSEKLFF
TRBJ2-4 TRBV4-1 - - TGCGCCAGCAGCCAGGGCAGTATTTCCAAAAACATTCAGTACTTC CASSQGSISKNIQYF
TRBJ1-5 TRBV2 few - TGTGCCAGCAGTGTTGTGGAAACAGGAGATAGGCCCCAGCATTTT CASSVVETGDRPQHF
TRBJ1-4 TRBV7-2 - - TGTGCCAGCAGCTTAGACCGGGGGAAGAATGAAAAACTGTTTTTT CASSLDRGKNEKLFF
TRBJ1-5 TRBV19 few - TGTGCCAGTAGTATCAGTAGCAATCAGCCCCAGCATTTT CASSISSNQPQHF
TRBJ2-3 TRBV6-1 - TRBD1 TGTGCCAGCAGTGCCCGACAGGGCCTTAGCACAGATACGCAGTATTTT CASSARQGLSTDTQYF
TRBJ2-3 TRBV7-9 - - TGTGCCAGCAGCTTAACCCGAAGGTCGGGAGTGGGGACAGATACGCAGTATTTT CASSLTRRSGVGTDTQYF
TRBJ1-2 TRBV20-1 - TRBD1 TGCAGTGCTAGTAGGGACAGAAAAGAGGCTAAAGGCTACACCTTC CSASRDRKEAKGYTF
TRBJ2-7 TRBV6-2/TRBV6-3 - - TGTGCCAGCAGCAAAACAGGACAGGGAGGGGAGCAGTACTTC CASSKTGQGGEQYF
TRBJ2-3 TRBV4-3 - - TGCGCCAGCAGCCCCGCAGGCGGGACGCAGTATTTT CASSPAGGTQYF
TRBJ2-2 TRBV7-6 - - TGTGCCAGCAGCTTATCCAGGGAGCTGTTTTTT CASSLSRELFF
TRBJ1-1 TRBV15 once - TGTGCCACCAGCAGAGATAAAGGCGGGAACACTGAAGCTTTCTTT CATSRDKGGNTEAFF
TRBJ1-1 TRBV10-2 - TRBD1 TGCGCCAGCACTGACTGGACAGGACAGAACACTGAAGCTTTCTTT CASTDWTGQNTEAFF
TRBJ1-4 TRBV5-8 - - TGTGCCAGCAGCACAAAGTTGGCAACTAATGAAAAACTGTTTTTT CASSTKLATNEKLFF
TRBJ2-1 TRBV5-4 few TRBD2 TGTGCCAGCAGCTTGGGTGCTTGGACTAGCGGTTACAATGAGCAGTTCTTC CASSLGAWTSGYNEQFF
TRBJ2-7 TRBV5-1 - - TGCGCCAGCAGCTTGGAGCCACCGGGGTACGAGCAGTACTTC CASSLEPPGYEQYF
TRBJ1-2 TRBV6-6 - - TGTGCCAGCAGTTACTTAGGGGATCCAGGGTCCTATGGCTACACCTTC CASSYLGDPGSYGYTF
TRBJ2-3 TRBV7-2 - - TGTGCCAGCAGCCCCGGGAGTAGAACAGATACGCAGTATTTT CASSPGSRTDTQYF
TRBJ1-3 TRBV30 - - TGTGCCGCCCATCCCGGGGGAAACACCATATATTTT CAAHPGGNTIYF
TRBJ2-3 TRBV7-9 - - TGTGCCAGCAAAGCTAGCACAGATACGCAGTATTTT CASKASTDTQYF
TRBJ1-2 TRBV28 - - TGTGCCAGCAGTTTTCTCAAGGGAGATTATGGCTACACCTTC CASSFLKGDYGYTF
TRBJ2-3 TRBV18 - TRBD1 TGTGCCAGCTCACAAAATCGGGGACAGGGCTCGGCACTCGATACGCAGTATTTT CASSQNRGQGSALDTQYF
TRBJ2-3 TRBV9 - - TGTGCCAGCAGCGCCGAGGGTCTCACAGATACGCAGTATTTT CASSAEGLTDTQYF
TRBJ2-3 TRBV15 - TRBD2 TGTGCCACCAGCAGAGATCGAGCGGGGGGGGCTACTAGCACAGATACGCAGTATTTT CATSRDRAGGATSTDTQYF
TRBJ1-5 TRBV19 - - TGTGCCAGTAGTATTCGGCAGGGCCCGAATCAGCCCCAGCATTTT CASSIRQGPNQPQHF
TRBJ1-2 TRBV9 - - TGTGCCAGCAGCCCCCAACAGGGAACTAACTATGGCTACACCTTC CASSPQQGTNYGYTF
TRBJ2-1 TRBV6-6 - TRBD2 TGTGCCAGCAGTTACGAGCGGGGGGGCCCCAATGAGCAGTTCTTC CASSYERGGPNEQFF
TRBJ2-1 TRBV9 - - TGTGCCAGCAGCGCCCGTCGGGGGGCACACTACAATGAGCAGTTCTTC CASSARRGAHYNEQFF
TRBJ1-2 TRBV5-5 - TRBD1 TGTGCCAGCAGCTTGACCCTAGACGGGGGGACAGGCTATGGCTACACCTTC CASSLTLDGGTGYGYTF
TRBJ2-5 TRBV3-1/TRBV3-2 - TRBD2 TGTGCCAGCAGCCAAGATCCGGGGGGGGGCCGAGAGACCCAGTACTTC CASSQDPGGGRETQYF
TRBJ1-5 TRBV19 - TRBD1 TGTGCCAGCGGACAGGGATATCAGCCCCAGCATTTT CASGQGYQPQHF
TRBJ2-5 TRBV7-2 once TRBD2 TGTGCCAGCAGCCCGAAGCGGGGACGGGAGACCCAGTACTTC CASSPKRGRETQYF
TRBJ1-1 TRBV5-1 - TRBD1 TGCGCCAGCAGCTTGGCCTGGGGTCGGGACAGGGCGAACACTGAAGCTTTCTTT CASSLAWGRDRANTEAFF
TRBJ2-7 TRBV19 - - TGTGCCAGTAGTATAGGGACAGAGAGCTCCTACGAGCAGTACTTC CASSIGTESSYEQYF
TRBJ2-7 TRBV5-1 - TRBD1 TGCGCCAGCAGCTTGACCCGGACAGGGCGCTACGAGCAGTACTTC CASSLTRTGRYEQYF
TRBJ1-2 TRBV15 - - TGTGCCACCAGCAGTAGGAGGGGCTATGGCTACACCTTC CATSSRRGYGYTF